This T cell receptor (beta chain) was observed in a study of blood T cell repertoires in COVID-19. Study details: The samples span acute and convalescent COVID-19 from the United States, Italy and Spain. T cells, B-cell-depleted T cells, or PBMCs provided the cDNA or gDNA that served as material.

Between the trimmed V and J ends, which lost 6 bases and 3 bases, there was a span of 21 bases. The germline gives CDR1 SGHRS, CDR2 YFSETQ. CDR3 length: 16 residues. Methods used by the authors: It was from reference gene primer amplification that nucleated cell counts were estimated. Here immunoSEQ multiplex PCR was the method, and the copy in TCRdb shows in-frame clones only, minus some. Clone size and the V and J calls come from that table; the DNA yielded D and trimming. The sample lists approximately 190,000 clones, roughly 91% seen once, with roughly 6% in the top ten. The gene calls are TRBV5-1 and TRBJ1-1; weak D call: TRBD1 (5 bases). This receptor was identified in a man between 35 and 55 years old with active or convalescent COVID-19. The sequenced sample was peripheral blood. The CDR3 coding sequence is TGCGCCAGCACCGCTCAGCCCCGGCAGGGCGACACTGAAGCTTTCTTT. Its translation: CASTAQPRQGDTEAFF. Variable domain in full (rest from reference TRBV5-1 and TRBJ1-1): KAGVTQTPRYLIKTRGQQVTLSCSPISGHRSVSWYQQTPGQGLQFLFEYFSETQRNKGNFPGRFSGRQFSNSRSEMNVSTLELGDSALYLCASTAQPRQGDTEAFFGQGTRLTVV.